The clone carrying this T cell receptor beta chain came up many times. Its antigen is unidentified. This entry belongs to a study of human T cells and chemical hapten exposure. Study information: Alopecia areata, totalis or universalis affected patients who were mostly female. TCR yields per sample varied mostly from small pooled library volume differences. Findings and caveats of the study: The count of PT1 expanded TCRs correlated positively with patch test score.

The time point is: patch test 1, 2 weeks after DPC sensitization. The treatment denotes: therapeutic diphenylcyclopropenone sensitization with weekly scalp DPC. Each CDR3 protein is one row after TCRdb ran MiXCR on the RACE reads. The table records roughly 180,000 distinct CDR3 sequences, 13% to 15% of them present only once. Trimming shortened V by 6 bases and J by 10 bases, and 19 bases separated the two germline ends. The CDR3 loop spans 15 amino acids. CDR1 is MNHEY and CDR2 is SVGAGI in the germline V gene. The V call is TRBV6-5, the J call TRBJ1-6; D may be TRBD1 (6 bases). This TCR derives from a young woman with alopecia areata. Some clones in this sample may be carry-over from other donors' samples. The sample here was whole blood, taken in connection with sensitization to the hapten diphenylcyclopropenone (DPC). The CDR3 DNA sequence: TGTGCCAGCAGCCCTTTGGGGGCCTTGGAATCACCCCTCCACTTT. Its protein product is CASSPLGALESPLHF.